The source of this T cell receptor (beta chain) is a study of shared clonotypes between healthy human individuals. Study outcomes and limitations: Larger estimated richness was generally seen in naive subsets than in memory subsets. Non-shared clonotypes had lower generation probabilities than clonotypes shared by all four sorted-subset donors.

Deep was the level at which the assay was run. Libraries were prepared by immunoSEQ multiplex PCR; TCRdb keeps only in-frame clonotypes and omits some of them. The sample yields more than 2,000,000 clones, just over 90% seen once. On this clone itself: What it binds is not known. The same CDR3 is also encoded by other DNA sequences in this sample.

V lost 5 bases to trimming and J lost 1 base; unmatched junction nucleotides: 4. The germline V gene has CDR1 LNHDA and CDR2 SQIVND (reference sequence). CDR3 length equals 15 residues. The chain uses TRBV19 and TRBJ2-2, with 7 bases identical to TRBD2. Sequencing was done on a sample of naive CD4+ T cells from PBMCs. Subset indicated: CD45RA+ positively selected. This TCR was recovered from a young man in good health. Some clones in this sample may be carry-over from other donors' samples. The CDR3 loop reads CASSGAGRNTGELFF. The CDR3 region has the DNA TGTGCCAGTAGTGGAGCGGGGCGGAACACCGGGGAGCTGTTTTTT.